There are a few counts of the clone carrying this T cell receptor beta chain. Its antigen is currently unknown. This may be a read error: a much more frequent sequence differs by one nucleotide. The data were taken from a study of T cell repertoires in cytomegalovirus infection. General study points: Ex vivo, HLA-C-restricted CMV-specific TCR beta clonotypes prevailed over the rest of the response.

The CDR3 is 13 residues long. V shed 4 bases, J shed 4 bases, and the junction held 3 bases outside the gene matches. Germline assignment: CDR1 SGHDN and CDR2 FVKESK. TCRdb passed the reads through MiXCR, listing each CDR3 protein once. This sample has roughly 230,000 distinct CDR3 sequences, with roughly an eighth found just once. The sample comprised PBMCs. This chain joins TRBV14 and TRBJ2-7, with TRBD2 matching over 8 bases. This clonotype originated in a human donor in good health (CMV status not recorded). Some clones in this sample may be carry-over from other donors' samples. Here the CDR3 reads CASSRTSWYEQYF. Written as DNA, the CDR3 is TGTGCCAGCAGCCGGACTAGCTGGTACGAGCAGTACTTC.